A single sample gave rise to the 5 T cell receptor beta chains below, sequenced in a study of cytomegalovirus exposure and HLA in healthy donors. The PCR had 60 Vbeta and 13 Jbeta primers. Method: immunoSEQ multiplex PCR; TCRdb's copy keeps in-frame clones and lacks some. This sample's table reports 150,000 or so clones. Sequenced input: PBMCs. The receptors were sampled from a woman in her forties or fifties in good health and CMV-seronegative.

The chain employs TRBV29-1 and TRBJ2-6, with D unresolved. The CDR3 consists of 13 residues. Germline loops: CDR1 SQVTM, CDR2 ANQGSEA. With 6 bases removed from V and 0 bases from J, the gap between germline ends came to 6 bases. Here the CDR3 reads CSVKSSGANVLTF. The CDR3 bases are TGCAGCGTGAAGAGCTCTGGGGCCAACGTCCTGACTTTC.

CDR3: CASSIYRGVGNTEAFF. CDR3 DNA: TGTGCCAGCAGCATATACAGGGGGGTTGGGAACACTGAAGCTTTCTTT. V gene TRBV5-4 combines with J gene TRBJ1-1, with 8 bases aligning to TRBD1. The CDR3 spans 16 residues. Germline CDR1 reads SGHNT; CDR2 reads YYREEE (reference sequence). The junction had 9 bases not matched to a gene; V was cut back by 4 bases and J by 1 base.

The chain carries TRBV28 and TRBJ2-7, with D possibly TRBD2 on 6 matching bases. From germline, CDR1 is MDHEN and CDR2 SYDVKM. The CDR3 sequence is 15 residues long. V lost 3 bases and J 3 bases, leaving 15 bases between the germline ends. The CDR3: CASSFGLPVNYEQYF. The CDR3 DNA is TGTGCCAGCAGTTTCGGACTACCCGTCAACTACGAGCAGTACTTC.

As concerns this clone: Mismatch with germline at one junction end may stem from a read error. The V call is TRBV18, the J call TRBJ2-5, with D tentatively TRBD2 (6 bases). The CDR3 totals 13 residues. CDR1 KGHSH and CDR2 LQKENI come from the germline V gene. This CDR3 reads CASSPNSLGGVHF. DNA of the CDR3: TGTGCCAGCTCACCAAACTCCCTCGGAGGGGTGCACTTC.

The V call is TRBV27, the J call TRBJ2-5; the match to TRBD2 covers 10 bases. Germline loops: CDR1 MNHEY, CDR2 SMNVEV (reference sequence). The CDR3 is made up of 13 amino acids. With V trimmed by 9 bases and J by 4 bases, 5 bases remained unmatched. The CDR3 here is CASSGRPGETQYF. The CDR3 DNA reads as TGTGCCAGTAGCGGGAGGCCCGGAGAGACCCAGTACTTC.